This T cell receptor (beta chain) is drawn from a study of T-cell memory formation after mild COVID-19. TCRdb fed the 5' RACE reads into MiXCR, producing one record per CDR3 protein. Of 90,000 to 120,000 distinct CDR3 sequences listed, approximately 15% are singletons. This clonotype originated in a man between 18 and 29 years old who had mild COVID-19 (a few samples of this study predate the infection). Cell type and time point are not known. Sequenced sample: PBMCs or a T cell subset sorted from them (not recorded which).

The CDR3 coding sequence is TGTGCCATCAGTGAGTCTCTAGAAAGGGGGCAGTTCTTC. Protein product: CAISESLERGQFF. The genes are TRBV10-3 and TRBJ2-1, with D possibly TRBD1 on 5 matching bases. V was trimmed by 0 bases and J by 12 bases, leaving 12 bases between them. Per the germline V gene, CDR1 is ENHRY and CDR2 is SYGVKD. The CDR3 loop spans 13 amino acids.